This T cell receptor beta chain derives from a study of T cell repertoires in cytomegalovirus infection. Background on the study: Both a matching HLA type and CMV infection were indicated by public TCR beta signatures. General study results and limits: Within the response measured ex vivo, HLA-C-restricted CMV-specific TCR beta clonotypes were dominant.

The germline V and J ends were trimmed by 2 bases and 3 bases, with 9 bases remaining between them. The CDR3 extends over 14 amino acids. Germline V CDR1 and CDR2: KGHSH, LQKENI. Details on this clonotype: The antigen is unknown.

One entry per CDR3 protein results from TCRdb running MiXCR on the reads. In the table there are around 900,000 distinct CDR3 sequences, approximately 32% of which are singletons. The sample in question was cultured CD8+ T cells from PBMCs, obtained from culture after CMV antigen stimulation. This sequence joins TRBV18 and TRBJ2-3, with D uncertain. This TCR was recovered from a human donor in good health (CMV status not recorded). Some clones in this sample may be carry-over from other donors' samples. The DNA of the CDR3 is TGTGCCAGCTCACCAAGGCTGGGGACAGATACGCAGTATTTT. Translated, it gives CASSPRLGTDTQYF.